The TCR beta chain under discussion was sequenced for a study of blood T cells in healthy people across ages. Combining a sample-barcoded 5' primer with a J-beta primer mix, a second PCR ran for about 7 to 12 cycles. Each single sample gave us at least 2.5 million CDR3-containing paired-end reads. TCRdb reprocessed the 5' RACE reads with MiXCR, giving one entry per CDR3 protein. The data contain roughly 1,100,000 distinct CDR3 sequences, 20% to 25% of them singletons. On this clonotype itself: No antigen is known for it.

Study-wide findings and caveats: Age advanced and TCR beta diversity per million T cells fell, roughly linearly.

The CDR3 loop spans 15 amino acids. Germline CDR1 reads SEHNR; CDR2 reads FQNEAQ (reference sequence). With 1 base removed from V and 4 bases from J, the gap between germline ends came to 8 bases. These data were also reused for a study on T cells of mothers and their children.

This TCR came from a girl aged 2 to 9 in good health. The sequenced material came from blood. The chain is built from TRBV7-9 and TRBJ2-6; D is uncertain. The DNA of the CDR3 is TGTGCCAGCAGCTTAGTCCCCGGAGGGGCCAACGTCCTGACTTTC. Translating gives CASSLVPGGANVLTF.